This T cell receptor (beta chain) comes out of a study of blood T cell repertoires in COVID-19. Study-wide background: Spain, Italy and the United States supplied samples that represented acute and convalescent COVID-19. From T cells, B-cell-depleted T cells, or PBMCs came the material, which was cDNA or gDNA.

Germline lookup yields CDR1 MNHEY and CDR2 SVGAGI. V lost 0 bases and J 9 bases, leaving 17 bases between the germline ends. The CDR3 has 15 amino acids. Authors' analysis steps: Estimates of nucleated cell counts were drawn from the amplification of reference gene primers. The method was immunoSEQ multiplex PCR; TCRdb's version includes in-frame clones alone and lacks a portion of them. From that table come the V and J calls and clone size; the DNA was used to work out D and trimming. Of tens of thousands of clones listed, approximately 88% are singletons. This sequence joins TRBV6-5 and TRBJ1-2; tentatively, D is TRBD1 (6 bases). Sample: peripheral blood. The sequence came from a human donor in a cohort sampled during active COVID-19. The CDR3 region has the DNA TGTGCCAGCAGTTACTCTCCCGGACAGCTTAATAGCTACACCTTC. Protein sequence: CASSYSPGQLNSYTF.